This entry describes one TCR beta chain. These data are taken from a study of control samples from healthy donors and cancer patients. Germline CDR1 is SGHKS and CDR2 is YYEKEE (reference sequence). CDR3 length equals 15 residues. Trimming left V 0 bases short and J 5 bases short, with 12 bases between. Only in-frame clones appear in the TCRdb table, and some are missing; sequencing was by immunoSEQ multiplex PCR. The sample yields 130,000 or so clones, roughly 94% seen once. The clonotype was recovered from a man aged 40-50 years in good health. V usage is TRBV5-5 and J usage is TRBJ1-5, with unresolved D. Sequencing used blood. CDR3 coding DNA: TGTGCCAGCAGCTTGGACGTGGTTAGAGATCAGCCCCAGCATTTT. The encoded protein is CASSLDVVRDQPQHF.